These 16 T cell receptor beta chains were sequenced from one sample in a study of T cell responses to AZD1222 COVID-19 vaccine. Clones were read by immunoSEQ multiplex PCR, and TCRdb kept only the in-frame ones, dropping some. Altogether about 140,000 clones are present, roughly 89% being singletons, with the ten largest covering about 5.5%. Here the sequenced sample was peripheral blood, taken on day 0 of AZD1222 vaccination. Receptors were obtained from an adult in good health.

V and J are TRBV6-5 and TRBJ2-7; the D gene is possibly TRBD1 (5 bases). V gave up 0 bases and J gave up 2 bases, with 11 bases separating them. Germline V lookup: CDR1 MNHEY, CDR2 SVGAGI. The CDR3 length is 15 residues. CDR3 DNA: TGTGCCAGCAGTTACTCGAGTACAGGAGCCTACGAGCAGTACTTC. Protein product: CASSYSSTGAYEQYF.

The V gene is TRBV9, the J gene TRBJ2-7, with TRBD1 matching 8 bases. The CDR3 is 12 residues long. CDR1 is SGDLS, CDR2 YYNGEE, per germline. J lost 6 bases, V lost 4 bases, and 3 bases had no gene match. The CDR3 bases are TGTGCCAGCAGCCCAGACAGGGGCGAGCAGTACTTC. Protein product: CASSPDRGEQYF.

V usage is TRBV7-7 and J usage is TRBJ2-7; D possibly uses TRBD1 or TRBD2 (5 bases each). V was shortened by 5 bases and J by 4 bases, with 24 bases between the two germline ends. The germline V gene encodes CDR1 SSHAT and CDR2 FNYEAQ (reference sequence). The CDR3 is 17 amino acids. CDR3 protein: CASSPTRVGGFWYEQYF. The CDR3 DNA follows: TGTGCCAGCAGCCCTACCCGGGTTGGGGGTTTTTGGTACGAGCAGTACTTC.

The CDR3 loop is CASSSIGTVEAFF. The DNA for the CDR3 is TGTGCCAGCAGTTCTATAGGAACAGTTGAAGCTTTCTTT. The gene calls are TRBV6-2 or TRBV6-3 and TRBJ1-1; D remains ambiguous. Germline CDR1 is MNHEY and CDR2 is SVGEGT. V shed 4 bases and J shed 7 bases, with 13 bases lying between them. The CDR3 spans 13 residues.

The chain has TRBV28 and TRBJ1-5, with 10 bases matching TRBD1. This CDR3 has 15 residues. Germline V gene lookup returns CDR1 MDHEN and CDR2 SYDVKM. With 2 bases clipped from V and 4 bases from J, the junction kept 2 bases outside the gene matches. CDR3 loop: CASSLGQGVNQPQHF. In DNA, the CDR3 is TGTGCCAGCAGTTTAGGACAGGGGGTGAATCAGCCCCAGCATTTT.

The rearrangement links TRBV24-1 to TRBJ2-1; 13 nucleotides line up with TRBD2. The V and J ends lost 3 bases and 12 bases, in that order; junction bases with no gene match: 10. The CDR3 runs 16 residues. Germline CDR1 reads KGHDR; CDR2 reads SFDVKD. The CDR3 DNA follows: TGTGCCACCAGTGATCTGGGACTAGCGGGACCCGGAACGCAGTTCTTC. Translating gives CATSDLGLAGPGTQFF.

This rearrangement joins TRBV19 to TRBJ2-1; TRBD2 matches 12 bases. Losses at the gene ends were 3 bases for V and 6 bases for J; bases not matched to a gene: 9. From germline, CDR1 is LNHDA and CDR2 SQIVND (reference sequence). The CDR3 covers 17 residues. The CDR3 region is CASSIPRLAGASNEQFF. In DNA form, the CDR3 reads TGTGCCAGTAGTATCCCGCGACTAGCGGGAGCGTCCAATGAGCAGTTCTTC.

The V gene is TRBV30, the J gene TRBJ2-1; no clear D gene. Germline assignment: CDR1 GTSNPN and CDR2 SVGIG (reference sequence). The CDR3 length is 11 residues. V was clipped by 3 bases and J by 4 bases, with 4 bases between them. CDR3 nucleotides: TGTGCCTGGAGGGGATACAATGAGCAGTTCTTC. It specifies CAWRGYNEQFF.

This sequence joins TRBV30 and TRBJ1-1; possibly TRBD1 for D (6 bases). The CDR3 extends over 13 amino acids. The germline gives CDR1 GTSNPN, CDR2 SVGIG (reference sequence). The germline V and J ends were trimmed by 2 bases and 5 bases, with 12 bases remaining between them. CDR3 sequence reads: CAWSWGAGTEAFF. The CDR3 nucleotides read TGTGCCTGGAGTTGGGGGGCGGGGACTGAAGCTTTCTTT. The full variable domain, in which reference TRBV30 and TRBJ1-1 provide the parts outside the CDR3, is SQTIHQWPATLVQPVGSPLSLECTVEGTSNPNLYWYRQAAGRGLQLLFYSVGIGQISSEVPQNLSASRPQDRQFILSSKKLLLSDSGFYLCAWSWGAGTEAFFGQGTRLTVV.

The J gene is TRBJ1-2, the V gene TRBV7-9; 7 nucleotides line up with TRBD1. This CDR3 comprises 15 residues. J lost 4 bases, V lost 5 bases, and 10 bases had no gene match. CDR1 and CDR2 (germline): SEHNR, FQNEAQ (reference sequence). The CDR3 coding sequence is TGTGCCAGCAGCACTGGGACAGCACGGAGCTATGGCTACACCTTC. This translates into CASSTGTARSYGYTF. Based on the CDR3 plus reference TRBV7-9 and TRBJ1-2, the full variable domain is DTGVSQNPRHKITKRGQNVTFRCDPISEHNRLYWYRQTLGQGPEFLTYFQNEAQLEKSRLLSDRFSAERPKGSFSTLEIQRTEQGDSAMYLCASSTGTARSYGYTFGSGTRLTVV.

The chain is built from TRBV5-6 and TRBJ2-7; TRBD2 matches 10 bases. The germline CDR1 and CDR2 sequences are SGHDT and YYEEEE. This CDR3 spans 15 amino acids. The junction had 5 bases not matched to a gene; V was cut back by 1 base and J by 4 bases. The DNA for the CDR3 is TGTGCCAGCAGCTTGTCGATAGCGGGAGGATACGAGCAGTACTTC. This sequence encodes CASSLSIAGGYEQYF.

The chain links TRBV30 to TRBJ1-1; D call uncertain. From germline, CDR1 is GTSNPN and CDR2 SVGIG (reference sequence). V was trimmed by 0 bases and J by 3 bases, leaving 14 bases between them. This CDR3 spans 15 amino acids. The CDR3 DNA reads as TGTGCCTGGAGTGTACTCAAGGAGGTCGACACTGAAGCTTTCTTT. This codes for CAWSVLKEVDTEAFF.

The CDR3 loop is CASSYTAGRVTEAFF. The CDR3 bases are TGTGCCAGCAGCTACACAGCTGGGCGAGTCACTGAAGCTTTCTTT. The chain joins TRBV7-2 to TRBJ1-1; D remains unclear. V lost 4 bases and J 4 bases, leaving 16 bases between the germline ends. The CDR3 covers 15 residues. Germline lookup yields CDR1 SGHTA and CDR2 FQGNSA.

The rearrangement links TRBV5-1 to TRBJ2-2; D call uncertain. V lost 2 bases and J 3 bases, leaving 8 bases between the germline ends. The CDR3 spans 14 residues. Germline CDR1 is SGHRS and CDR2 is YFSETQ. The CDR3 DNA is TGCGCCAGCAGCTTCGCAAAGGACACCGGGGAGCTGTTTTTT. Its protein product is CASSFAKDTGELFF. The full variable domain, rest sourced from reference TRBV5-1 and TRBJ2-2, is KAGVTQTPRYLIKTRGQQVTLSCSPISGHRSVSWYQQTPGQGLQFLFEYFSETQRNKGNFPGRFSGRQFSNSRSEMNVSTLELGDSALYLCASSFAKDTGELFFGEGSRLTVL.

V and J are TRBV19 and TRBJ2-7, with D perhaps matching TRBD1 (5 bases). Germline CDR1 reads LNHDA; CDR2 reads SQIVND (reference sequence). Trimming cost V 2 bases and J 2 bases, with 13 bases left between them. CDR3 length equals 15 residues. The CDR3 loop is CASSISRQGPYEQYF. As DNA, the CDR3 is TGTGCCAGTAGTATAAGTCGGCAGGGTCCCTACGAGCAGTACTTC.

This clone was detected only a few times. The rearrangement uses TRBV12-3 or TRBV12-4 and TRBJ1-6, with D hard to call. This CDR3 is 12 amino acids long. V lost 5 bases and J lost 7, with 6 bases in between. The CDR3 DNA is TGTGCCAGCAGTGCGGACAATTCACCCCTCCACTTT. This sequence encodes CASSADNSPLHF.